This TCR beta chain was profiled in a study of T cell clones after liver transplantation. About the research overall: Three of eight recipients were HCV-positive; others had non-autoimmune, non-viral indications. At least one year of complete immunosuppression withdrawal without enzymes over twice normal defined tolerance.

Clones were read by immunoSEQ multiplex PCR, and TCRdb kept only the in-frame ones, dropping some. Of 25,000 to 35,000 clones listed, around 94% are singletons. This CDR3 contains 13 residues. V was pared by 7 bases and J by 0 bases, with 7 bases between. The germline CDR1 and CDR2 sequences are SEHNR and FQNEAQ (reference sequence). Thawed unstimulated PBMCs were FACS-sorted by CD3, CD4 and CD8 into two populations. Sequenced material: CD8+ T cells from blood, taken 12 months after liver transplant. This rearrangement joins TRBV7-9 to TRBJ2-1, with unresolved D. The source is a human patient who received a liver transplant. Some T cells may be the graft donor's. CDR3 in amino acids: CASNPSSYNEQFF. CDR3 bases: TGTGCCAGCAACCCCAGCTCCTACAATGAGCAGTTCTTC.